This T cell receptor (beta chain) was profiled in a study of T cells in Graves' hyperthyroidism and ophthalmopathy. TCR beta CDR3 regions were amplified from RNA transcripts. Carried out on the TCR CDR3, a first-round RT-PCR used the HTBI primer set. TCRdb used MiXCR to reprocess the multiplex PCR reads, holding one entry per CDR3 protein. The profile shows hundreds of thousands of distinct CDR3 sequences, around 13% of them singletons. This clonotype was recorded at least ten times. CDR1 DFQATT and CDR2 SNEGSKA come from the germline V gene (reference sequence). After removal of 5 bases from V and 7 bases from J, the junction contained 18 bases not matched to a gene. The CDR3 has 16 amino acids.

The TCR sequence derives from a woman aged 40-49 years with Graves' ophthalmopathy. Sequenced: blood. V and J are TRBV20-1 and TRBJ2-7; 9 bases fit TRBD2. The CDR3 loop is CSAGRGGGGAAGEQYF. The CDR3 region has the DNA TGCAGTGCTGGACGCGGTGGCGGGGGGGCGGCTGGGGAGCAGTACTTC.